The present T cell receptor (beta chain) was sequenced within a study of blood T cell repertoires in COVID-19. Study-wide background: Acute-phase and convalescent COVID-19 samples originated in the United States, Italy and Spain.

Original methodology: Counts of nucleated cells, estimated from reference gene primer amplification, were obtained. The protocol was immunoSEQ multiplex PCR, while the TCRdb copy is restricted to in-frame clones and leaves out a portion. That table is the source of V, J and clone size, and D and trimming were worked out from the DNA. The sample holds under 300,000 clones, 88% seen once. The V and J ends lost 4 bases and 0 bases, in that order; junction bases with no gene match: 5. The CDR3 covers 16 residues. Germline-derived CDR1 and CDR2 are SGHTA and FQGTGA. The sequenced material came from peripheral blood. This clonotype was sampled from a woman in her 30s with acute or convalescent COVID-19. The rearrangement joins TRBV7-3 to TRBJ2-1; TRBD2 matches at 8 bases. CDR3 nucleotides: TGTGCCAGCAGCTCGATAGCGGGGAGCTCCTACAATGAGCAGTTCTTC. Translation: CASSSIAGSSYNEQFF.